This is a list of T cell receptor beta chains from one sample in a study of shared clonotypes between healthy human individuals. Repertoires were generated with immunoSEQ multiplex PCR, while TCRdb's copy carries only in-frame clones and drops some. The table lists about half a million clones, 70% to 85% of them singletons. The sequencing sample was made of PBMCs. These receptors were obtained from a woman aged 40 to 50 in good health. Some clones in this sample may be carry-over from other donors' samples. Both conserved end residues are part of each CDR3. The D gene is left open where the match is weak. Expanded clones get a size class; other rows say once, few or many, or leave the size out.

D gene	V gene	J gene	clone size	CDR3 length	CDR3 protein	CDR3 DNA
TRBD2	TRBV5-5	TRBJ2-1	.	15	CASSYGLAGDNEQFF	TGTGCCAGCAGCTATGGACTAGCGGGAGATAATGAGCAGTTCTTC
TRBD2	TRBV27	TRBJ2-3	.	19	CASNGTSGSSGTSTDTQYF	TGTGCCAGCAACGGGACTAGCGGGAGTTCGGGGACTAGCACAGATACGCAGTATTTT
.	TRBV2	TRBJ1-6	many	13	CASTAVGDSPLHF	TGTGCCAGCACTGCAGTCGGGGATTCACCCCTCCACTTT
TRBD1	TRBV30	TRBJ1-4	.	13	CAWSPGQVFSLFF	TGTGCCTGGAGTCCAGGACAGGTCTTCTCACTGTTTTTT
.	TRBV25-1	TRBJ2-7	.	13	CASRPQFGGEQYF	TGTGCCAGCAGGCCCCAGTTTGGCGGCGAGCAGTACTTC
.	TRBV5-1	TRBJ2-3	.	14	CASRAAEVVDTQYF	TGCGCCAGCCGAGCCGCAGAGGTCGTGGATACGCAGTATTTT
TRBD1	TRBV6-5	TRBJ1-4	many	14	CASSQGGRNEKLFF	TGTGCCAGCAGTCAGGGGGGGCGCAATGAAAAACTGTTTTTT
.	TRBV9	TRBJ2-3	.	15	CASSAHGASTDTQYF	TGTGCCAGCAGCGCACACGGGGCTAGCACAGATACGCAGTATTTT
.	TRBV7-9	TRBJ2-7	.	17	CASSSPREHRVGGEQYF	TGTGCCAGCAGCTCCCCCAGGGAGCACAGGGTAGGGGGAGAGCAGTACTTC
.	TRBV18	TRBJ2-5	.	10	CARGGTVQYF	TGTGCCAGGGGAGGGACAGTACAGTACTTC
.	TRBV2	TRBJ1-6	.	13	CASRTGLNSPLHF	TGTGCCAGCAGGACAGGTTTAAATTCACCCCTCCACTTT
TRBD1	TRBV25-1	TRBJ2-7	.	16	CASSSRDRQSSYEQYF	TGTGCCAGCAGCTCCAGGGACAGGCAGAGCTCCTACGAGCAGTACTTC
TRBD1	TRBV27	TRBJ1-1	.	16	CASSWTGGVLGTEAFF	TGTGCCAGCAGTTGGACAGGGGGTGTACTGGGCACTGAAGCTTTCTTT
.	TRBV10-2	TRBJ2-1	.	15	CASSQGPPSYNEQFF	TGCGCCAGCAGCCAGGGACCCCCGTCCTACAATGAGCAGTTCTTC
.	TRBV18	TRBJ2-7	.	11	CASSTGREQYF	TGTGCCAGCTCTACAGGTCGCGAGCAGTACTTC
TRBD2	TRBV28	TRBJ2-3	.	17	CASSLLASGRPTDTQYF	TGTGCCAGCAGTTTACTGGCTAGCGGGAGGCCCACAGATACGCAGTATTTT
TRBD1	TRBV5-1	TRBJ2-7	once	13	CASSPGQDYEQYF	TGCGCCAGCAGCCCCGGACAGGACTACGAGCAGTACTTC
.	TRBV21-1	TRBJ2-7	many	15	CASSRSTESSYEQYF	TGTGCCAGCAGCAGATCGACAGAGAGCTCCTACGAGCAGTACTTC
TRBD2	TRBV7-2	TRBJ2-7	.	14	CASSFLAGDGEQYF	TGTGCCAGCAGCTTCCTAGCGGGAGATGGCGAGCAGTACTTC
.	TRBV5-1	TRBJ1-2	.	14	CASSPMGGSTGYTF	TGCGCCAGCAGCCCCATGGGAGGGTCGACTGGCTACACCTTC
TRBD1	TRBV30	TRBJ2-7	.	12	CAWGDSSYEQYF	TGTGCCTGGGGGGACAGCTCCTACGAGCAGTACTTC
TRBD2	TRBV2	TRBJ2-2	once	16	CASRTGTSGRTGELFF	TGTGCCAGCAGAACCGGGACTAGCGGGAGAACCGGGGAGCTGTTTTTT
TRBD2	TRBV27	TRBJ2-5	.	14	CASSLSGGLETQYF	TGTGCCAGCAGTTTATCGGGAGGGTTGGAGACCCAGTACTTC
.	TRBV4-2	TRBJ1-4	.	15	CASSQDGGGGEKLFF	TGTGCCAGCAGCCAAGATGGGGGAGGCGGTGAAAAACTGTTTTTT
TRBD1	TRBV28	TRBJ1-2	.	16	CASSPGGGRANYGYTF	TGTGCCAGCAGTCCCGGAGGGGGCCGAGCTAACTATGGCTACACCTTC
.	TRBV6-6	TRBJ1-5	.	14	CASSSDAGGQPQHF	TGTGCCAGCAGTTCCGACGCGGGGGGACAGCCCCAGCATTTT
.	TRBV7-9	TRBJ1-2	.	14	CASSLLGHGYGYTF	TGTGCCAGCAGCTTACTTGGGCACGGATATGGCTACACCTTC
.	TRBV6-1	TRBJ2-7	.	15	CASSDLGSANYEQYF	TGTGCCAGCAGTGATTTGGGTTCGGCCAACTACGAGCAGTACTTC
TRBD1	TRBV9	TRBJ2-1	.	16	CASSPLGDRAANEQFF	TGTGCCAGCAGCCCCCTCGGAGACAGGGCGGCCAATGAGCAGTTCTTC
.	TRBV10-3	TRBJ1-1	few	11	CAISANTEAFF	TGTGCCATCTCTGCGAACACTGAAGCTTTCTTT
.	TRBV4-3	TRBJ1-1	.	14	CASSQRGGVGEAFF	TGCGCCAGCAGCCAAAGGGGAGGCGTTGGGGAAGCTTTCTTT
TRBD2	TRBV11-1	TRBJ2-7	.	15	CASSLGRTSSYEQYF	TGTGCCAGCAGCTTAGGGAGGACTAGCTCCTACGAGCAGTACTTC
.	TRBV5-8	TRBJ1-3	.	15	CASSLDIFTGNTIYF	TGTGCCAGCAGCTTGGACATCTTCACTGGAAACACCATATATTTT
TRBD1	TRBV7-9	TRBJ1-1	.	15	CASSFGDREWTEAFF	TGTGCCAGCAGCTTCGGGGACAGGGAGTGGACTGAAGCTTTCTTT
.	TRBV2	TRBJ1-1	few	11	CASKRDTEAFF	TGTGCCAGCAAAAGGGACACTGAAGCTTTCTTT
TRBD1	TRBV2	TRBJ1-5	.	15	CASSEGQGGNQPQHF	TGTGCCAGCAGTGAAGGACAGGGCGGCAATCAGCCCCAGCATTTT